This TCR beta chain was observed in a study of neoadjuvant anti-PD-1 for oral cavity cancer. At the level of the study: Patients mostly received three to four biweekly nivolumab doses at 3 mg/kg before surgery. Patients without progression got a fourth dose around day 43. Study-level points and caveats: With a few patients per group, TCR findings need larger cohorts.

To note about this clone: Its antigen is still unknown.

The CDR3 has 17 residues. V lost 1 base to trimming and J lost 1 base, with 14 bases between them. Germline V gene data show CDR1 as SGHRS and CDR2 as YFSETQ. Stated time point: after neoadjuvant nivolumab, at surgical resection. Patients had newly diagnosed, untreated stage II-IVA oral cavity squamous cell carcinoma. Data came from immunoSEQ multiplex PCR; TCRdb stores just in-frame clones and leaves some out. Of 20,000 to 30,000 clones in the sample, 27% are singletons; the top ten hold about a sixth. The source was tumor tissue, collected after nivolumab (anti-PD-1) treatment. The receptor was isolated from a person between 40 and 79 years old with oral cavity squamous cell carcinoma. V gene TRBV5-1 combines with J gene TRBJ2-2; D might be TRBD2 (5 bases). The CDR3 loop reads CASSLRSGVGNTGELFF. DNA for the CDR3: TGCGCCAGCAGCTTGAGGTCCGGGGTCGGGAACACCGGGGAGCTGTTTTTT.